The source of this T cell receptor beta chain is a study of T cell clonotyping in hematopoietic cell transplantation. Study outcomes and limitations: Without cell sorting, CD4 versus CD8 contributions remain unresolved. Few recipient clonotypes overlapped donors; over 95% were de novo at given depth.

Germline trimming cut 0 bases from V and 4 bases from J; bases unmatched to any gene: 8. Germline CDR1 and CDR2: SQVTM and ANQGSEA. This CDR3 region has 15 residues. This clone has only one observation. Its cognate antigen is unknown. This table comes from immunoSEQ multiplex PCR, and its TCRdb copy is limited to in-frame clones, with some not included. The data show around 12,000 clones, about half seen once. Sequenced material: peripheral blood mononuclear cells. The receptor comes from a man aged 45 to 65 in good health. Some clones in this sample may be carry-over from other donors' samples. The V call is TRBV29-1, the J call TRBJ1-1; 7 bases are a match to TRBD1. Here the CDR3 DNA reads TGCAGCGTTGAAGATCATCAGGGGGAGGTCACTGAAGCTTTCTTT. Its protein is CSVEDHQGEVTEAFF.